The source of this T cell receptor beta chain is a study of blood T cell repertoires in COVID-19. Study in general: The United States, Italy and Spain provided the acute and convalescent COVID-19 samples.

The V gene lost 1 base and the J gene lost 8 bases, with 10 bases spanning the gap. Looked up from germline, CDR1 is KGHDR and CDR2 is SFDVKD. The CDR3 consists of 13 residues. Original data processing: Amplifying reference gene primers gave estimates of nucleated cell counts. Produced via immunoSEQ multiplex PCR; TCRdb's table is partial and in-frame only. That table gives V, J and clone size, and the DNA gave D and trimming. The table has some 250,000 clones, roughly nine tenths seen once. Categorization into cohorts depended on clinical history that participants reported. The chain combines TRBV24-1 with TRBJ1-2; D is undetermined. The specimen sequenced was PBMCs or T cells enriched from blood (not recorded which). The sequence derives from a human donor in a cohort exposed to, infected with or recovered from COVID-19 (not recorded which). The donor label of this sample is uncertain. The CDR3 nucleotides read TGTGCCACCAGTGATTTTGAGGGTGCGGGCTACACCTTC. This translates into CATSDFEGAGYTF.